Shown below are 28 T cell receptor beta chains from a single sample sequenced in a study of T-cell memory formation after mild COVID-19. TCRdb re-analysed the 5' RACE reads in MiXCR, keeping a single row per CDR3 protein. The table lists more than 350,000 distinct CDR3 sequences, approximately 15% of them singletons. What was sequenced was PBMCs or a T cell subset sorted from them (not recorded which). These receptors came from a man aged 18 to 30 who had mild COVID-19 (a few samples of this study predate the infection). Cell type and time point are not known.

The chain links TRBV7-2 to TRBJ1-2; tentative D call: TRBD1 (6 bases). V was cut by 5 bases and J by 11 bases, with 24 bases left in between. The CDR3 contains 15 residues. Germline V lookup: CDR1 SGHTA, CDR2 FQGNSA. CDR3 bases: TGTGCCAGCAGCCTTGAATGGACAGCTGCCTTTCAGTACACCTTC. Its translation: CASSLEWTAAFQYTF.

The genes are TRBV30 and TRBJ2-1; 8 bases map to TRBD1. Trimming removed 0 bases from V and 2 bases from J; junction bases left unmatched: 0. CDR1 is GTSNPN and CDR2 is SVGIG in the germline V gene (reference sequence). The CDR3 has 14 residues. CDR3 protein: CAWSVTGAYNEQFF. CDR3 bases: TGTGCCTGGAGTGTGACAGGGGCCTACAATGAGCAGTTCTTC.

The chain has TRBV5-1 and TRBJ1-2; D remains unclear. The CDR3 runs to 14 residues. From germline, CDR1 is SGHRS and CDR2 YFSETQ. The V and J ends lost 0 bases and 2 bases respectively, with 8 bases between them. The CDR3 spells CASSLVDTNYGYTF. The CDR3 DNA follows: TGCGCCAGCAGCTTGGTTGACACCAACTATGGCTACACCTTC.

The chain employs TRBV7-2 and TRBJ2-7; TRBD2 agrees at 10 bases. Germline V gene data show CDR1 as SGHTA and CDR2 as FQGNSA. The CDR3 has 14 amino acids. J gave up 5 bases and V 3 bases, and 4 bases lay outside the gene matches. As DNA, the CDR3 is TGTGCCAGCAGCTTCAGCGGGGGGGCGGACGAGCAGTACTTC. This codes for CASSFSGGADEQYF. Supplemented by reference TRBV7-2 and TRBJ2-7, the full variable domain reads GAGVSQSPSNKVTEKGKDVELRCDPISGHTALYWYRQSLGQGLEFLIYFQGNSAPDKSGLPSDRFSAERTGGSVSTLTIQRTQQEDSAVYLCASSFSGGADEQYFGPGTRLTVT.

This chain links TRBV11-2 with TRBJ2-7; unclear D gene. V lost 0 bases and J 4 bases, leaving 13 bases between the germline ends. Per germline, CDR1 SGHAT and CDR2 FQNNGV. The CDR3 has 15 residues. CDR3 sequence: CASSLDPMTEYEQYV. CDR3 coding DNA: TGTGCCAGCAGCTTAGATCCGATGACGGAATACGAGCAGTACGTC.

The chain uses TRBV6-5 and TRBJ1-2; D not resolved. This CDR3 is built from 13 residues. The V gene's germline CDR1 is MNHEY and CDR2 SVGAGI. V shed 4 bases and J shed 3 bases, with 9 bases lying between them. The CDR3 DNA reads TGTGCCAGCAGTTTGGGCATGGACTATGGCTACACCTTC. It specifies CASSLGMDYGYTF.

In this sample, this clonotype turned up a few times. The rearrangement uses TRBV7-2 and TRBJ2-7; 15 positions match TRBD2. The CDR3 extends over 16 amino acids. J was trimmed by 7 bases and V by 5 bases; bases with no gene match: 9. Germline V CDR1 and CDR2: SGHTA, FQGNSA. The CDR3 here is CASSDGGTSGGREQYF. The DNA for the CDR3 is TGTGCCAGCAGCGACGGAGGGACTAGCGGGGGGAGGGAGCAGTACTTC. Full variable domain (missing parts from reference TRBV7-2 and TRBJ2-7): GAGVSQSPSNKVTEKGKDVELRCDPISGHTALYWYRQSLGQGLEFLIYFQGNSAPDKSGLPSDRFSAERTGGSVSTLTIQRTQQEDSAVYLCASSDGGTSGGREQYFGPGTRLTVT.

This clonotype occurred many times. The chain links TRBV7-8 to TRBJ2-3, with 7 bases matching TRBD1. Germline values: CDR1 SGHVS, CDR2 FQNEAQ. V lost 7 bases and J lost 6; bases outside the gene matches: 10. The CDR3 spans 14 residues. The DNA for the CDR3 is TGTGCCAGCACGGGACAGCCTAGGAGGGATACGCAGTATTTT. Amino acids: CASTGQPRRDTQYF.

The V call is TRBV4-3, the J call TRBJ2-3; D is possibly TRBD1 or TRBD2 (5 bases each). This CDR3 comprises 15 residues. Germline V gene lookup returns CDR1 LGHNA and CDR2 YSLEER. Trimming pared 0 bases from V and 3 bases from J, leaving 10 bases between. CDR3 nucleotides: TGCGCCAGCAGCCAAGAAAGGGACGAGACAGATACGCAGTATTTT. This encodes CASSQERDETDTQYF.

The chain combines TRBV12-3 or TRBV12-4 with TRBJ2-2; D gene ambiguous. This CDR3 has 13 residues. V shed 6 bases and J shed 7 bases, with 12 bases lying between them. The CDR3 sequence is CASRRISGGELFF. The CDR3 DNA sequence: TGTGCCAGCAGAAGGATTTCTGGCGGGGAGCTGTTTTTT.

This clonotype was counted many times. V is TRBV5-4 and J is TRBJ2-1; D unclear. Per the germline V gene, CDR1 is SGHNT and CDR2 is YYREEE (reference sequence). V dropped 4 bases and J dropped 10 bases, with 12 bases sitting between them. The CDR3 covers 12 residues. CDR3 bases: TGTGCCAGCAGCCAGACCGTGTTCGAGCAGTTCTTC. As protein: CASSQTVFEQFF. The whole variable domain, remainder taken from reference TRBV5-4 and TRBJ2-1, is ETGVTQSPTHLIKTRGQQVTLRCSSQSGHNTVSWYQQALGQGPQFIFQYYREEENGRGNFPPRFSGLQFPNYSSELNVNALELDDSALYLCASSQTVFEQFFGPGTRLTVL.

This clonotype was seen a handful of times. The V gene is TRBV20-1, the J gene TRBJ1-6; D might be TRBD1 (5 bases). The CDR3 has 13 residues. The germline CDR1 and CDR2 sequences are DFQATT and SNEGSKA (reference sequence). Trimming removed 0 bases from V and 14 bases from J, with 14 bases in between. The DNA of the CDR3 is TGCAGTGCTAGAGATCCCCCCCAGGGCACCCTCCACTTT. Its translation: CSARDPPQGTLHF.

The CDR3 nucleotides read TGTGCCACCAGCGCCGCGGGGGGCCTAAATACGCAGTATTTT. It codes for CATSAAGGLNTQYF. This chain connects TRBV15 to TRBJ2-3, with TRBD2 matching over 8 bases. Germline V gives CDR1 LNHNV, CDR2 YYDKDF (reference sequence). There are 14 residues in the CDR3. Losses at the gene ends were 5 bases for V and 7 bases for J; bases not matched to a gene: 8.

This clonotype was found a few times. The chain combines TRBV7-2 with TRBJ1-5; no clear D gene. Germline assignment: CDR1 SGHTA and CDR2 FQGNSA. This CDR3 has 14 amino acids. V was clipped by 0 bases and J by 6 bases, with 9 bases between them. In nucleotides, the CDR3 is TGTGCCAGCAGCTTAGCGACCGGCGGTCAGCCCCAGCATTTT. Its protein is CASSLATGGQPQHF.

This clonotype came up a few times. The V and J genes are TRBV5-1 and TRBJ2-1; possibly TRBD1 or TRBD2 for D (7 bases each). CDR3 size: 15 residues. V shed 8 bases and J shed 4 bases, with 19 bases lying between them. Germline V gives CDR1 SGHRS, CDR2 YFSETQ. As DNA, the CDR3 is TGCGCCAGAAGAGGGGAGCGGGACAGTTACAATGAGCAGTTCTTC. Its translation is CARRGERDSYNEQFF.

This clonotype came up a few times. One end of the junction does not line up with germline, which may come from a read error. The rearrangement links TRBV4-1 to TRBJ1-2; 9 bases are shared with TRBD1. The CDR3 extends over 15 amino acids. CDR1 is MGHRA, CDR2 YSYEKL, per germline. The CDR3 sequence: CASSHGQGTKYGYTF. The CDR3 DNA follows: TGCGCCAGCAGCCACGGACAGGGGACTAAATATGGCTACACCTTC.

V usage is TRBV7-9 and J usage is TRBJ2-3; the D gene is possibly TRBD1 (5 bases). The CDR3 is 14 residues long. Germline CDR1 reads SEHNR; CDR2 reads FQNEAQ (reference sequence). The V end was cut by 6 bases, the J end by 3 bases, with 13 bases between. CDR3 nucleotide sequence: TGTGCCAGCAGTTGGCCGACAGCTACAGATACGCAGTATTTT. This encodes CASSWPTATDTQYF.

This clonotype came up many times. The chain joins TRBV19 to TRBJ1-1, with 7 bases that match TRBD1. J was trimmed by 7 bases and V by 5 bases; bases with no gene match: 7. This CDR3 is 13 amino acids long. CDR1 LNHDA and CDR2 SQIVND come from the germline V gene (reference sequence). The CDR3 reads CASSAGGGGEAFF. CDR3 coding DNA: TGTGCCAGTAGTGCAGGGGGAGGCGGTGAAGCTTTCTTT.

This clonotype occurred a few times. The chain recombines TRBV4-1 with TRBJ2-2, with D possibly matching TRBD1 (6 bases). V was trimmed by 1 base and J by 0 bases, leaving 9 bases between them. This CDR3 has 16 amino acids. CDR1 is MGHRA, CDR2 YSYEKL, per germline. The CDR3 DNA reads TGCGCCAGCAGCCAAGTCCAGGGGCCGAACACCGGGGAGCTGTTTTTT. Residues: CASSQVQGPNTGELFF.

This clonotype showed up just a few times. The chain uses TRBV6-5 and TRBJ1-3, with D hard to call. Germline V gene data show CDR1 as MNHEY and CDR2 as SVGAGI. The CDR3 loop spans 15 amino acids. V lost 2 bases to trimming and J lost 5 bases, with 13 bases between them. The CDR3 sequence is CASSYPGERRNTIYF. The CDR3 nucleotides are TGTGCCAGCAGTTACCCCGGAGAGCGGAGAAACACCATATATTTT.

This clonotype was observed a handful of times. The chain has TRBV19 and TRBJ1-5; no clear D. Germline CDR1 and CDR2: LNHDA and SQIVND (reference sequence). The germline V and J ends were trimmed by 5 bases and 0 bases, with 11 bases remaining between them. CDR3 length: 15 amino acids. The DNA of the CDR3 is TGTGCCAGTAGTGAGGCGATTTATAGCAATCAGCCCCAGCATTTT. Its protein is CASSEAIYSNQPQHF.

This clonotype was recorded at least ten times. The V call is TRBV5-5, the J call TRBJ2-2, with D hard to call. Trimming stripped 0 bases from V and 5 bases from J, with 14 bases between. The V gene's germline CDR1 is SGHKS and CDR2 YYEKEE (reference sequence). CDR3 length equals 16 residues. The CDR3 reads CASSLGWTARTGELFF. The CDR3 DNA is TGTGCCAGCAGCTTGGGATGGACGGCTAGAACCGGGGAGCTGTTTTTT.

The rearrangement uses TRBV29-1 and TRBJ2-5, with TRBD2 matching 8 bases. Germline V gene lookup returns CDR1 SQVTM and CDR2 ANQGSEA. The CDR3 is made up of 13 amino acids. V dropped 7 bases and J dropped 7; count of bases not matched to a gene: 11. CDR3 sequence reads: CSADVAAGGTQYF. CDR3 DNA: TGCAGCGCCGACGTCGCGGCGGGAGGGACCCAGTACTTC.

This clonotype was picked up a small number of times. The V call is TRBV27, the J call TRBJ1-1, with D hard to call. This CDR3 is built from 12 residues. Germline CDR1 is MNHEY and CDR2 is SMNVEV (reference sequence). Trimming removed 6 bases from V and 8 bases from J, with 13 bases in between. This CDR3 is CASSPPGGEAFF. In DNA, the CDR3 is TGTGCCAGCAGCCCCCCGGGCGGGGAAGCTTTCTTT.

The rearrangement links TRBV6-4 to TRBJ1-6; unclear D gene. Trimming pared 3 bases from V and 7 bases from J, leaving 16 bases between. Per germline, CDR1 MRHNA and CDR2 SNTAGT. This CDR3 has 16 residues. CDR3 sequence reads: CASSEESVGGNSPLHF. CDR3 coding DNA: TGTGCCAGCAGTGAGGAGTCCGTCGGAGGGAATTCACCCCTCCACTTT.

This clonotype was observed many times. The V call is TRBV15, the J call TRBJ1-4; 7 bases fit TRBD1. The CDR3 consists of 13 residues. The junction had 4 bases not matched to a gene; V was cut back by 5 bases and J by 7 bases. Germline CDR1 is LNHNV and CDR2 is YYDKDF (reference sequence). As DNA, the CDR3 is TGTGCCACCAGCGACAGGGTGACTGAAAAACTGTTTTTT. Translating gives CATSDRVTEKLFF. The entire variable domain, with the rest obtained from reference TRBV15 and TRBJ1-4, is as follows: DAMVIQNPRYQVTQFGKPVTLSCSQTLNHNVMYWYQQKSSQAPKLLFHYYDKDFNNEADTPDNFQSRRPNTSFCFLDIRSPGLGDTAMYLCATSDRVTEKLFFGSGTQLSVL.

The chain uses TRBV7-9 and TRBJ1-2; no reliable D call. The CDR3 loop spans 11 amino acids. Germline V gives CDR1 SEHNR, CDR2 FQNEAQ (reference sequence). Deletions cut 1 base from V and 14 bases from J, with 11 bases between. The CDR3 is CASSLEPGSTF. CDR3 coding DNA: TGTGCCAGCAGCTTAGAACCGGGTTCTACCTTC.

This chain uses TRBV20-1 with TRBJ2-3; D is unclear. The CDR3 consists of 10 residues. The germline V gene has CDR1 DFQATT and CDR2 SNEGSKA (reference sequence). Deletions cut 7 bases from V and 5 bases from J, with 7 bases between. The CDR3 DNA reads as TGCAGTGTTTGGGGAGATACGCAGTATTTT. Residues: CSVWGDTQYF.